These T cell receptor beta chains were read from a single sample in a study of T cell responses to AZD1222 COVID-19 vaccine. The assay was immunoSEQ multiplex PCR, and TCRdb's table has in-frame clones only and misses some. The sample lists about 120,000 clones; approximately 89% were seen once. Sequencing was performed on peripheral blood, taken on day 0 of AZD1222 vaccination. These receptors originate from an adult in good health. Both conserved end residues are part of each CDR3. D genes are given only for firm matches. Clone size is given for some rows only: seen once, a few or many times, or a class if the clone is expanded.

clone_size	v_call	d_call	j_call	cdr3_nt	cdr3_aa
.	TRBV12-3/TRBV12-4	.	TRBJ2-1	TGTGCCAGCAGTCTGGTGAATGAGCAGTTCTTC	CASSLVNEQFF
.	TRBV3-1/TRBV3-2	.	TRBJ2-7	TGTGCCAGCAGCCAAGAATACTTTGCACAGAACTACTACGAGCAGTACTTC	CASSQEYFAQNYYEQYF
.	TRBV28	.	TRBJ1-2	TGTGCCAGCAGTTTATCCAGCCTTAAGGGTTATGGCTACACCTTC	CASSLSSLKGYGYTF
many	TRBV9	TRBD1	TRBJ1-1	TGTGCCAGCAGCCCGCGACAGGGGGCCTCGGGATCGGCTTTCTTT	CASSPRQGASGSAFF
.	TRBV2	TRBD1	TRBJ2-7	TGTGCCAGCAGTTTCCGGGACAGGGGCTACGAGCAGTACTTC	CASSFRDRGYEQYF
.	TRBV11-3	TRBD2	TRBJ2-7	TGTGCCAGCAGTGACGGGGGGGCCTCCTACGAGCAGTACTTC	CASSDGGASYEQYF
.	TRBV19	.	TRBJ1-1	TGTGCCAGTAGTATAGGGGTATTCGGAGGGTTGAACACTGAAGCTTTCTTT	CASSIGVFGGLNTEAFF
.	TRBV9	TRBD1	TRBJ1-2	TGTGCCAGCAGCGTAGGGGACCCGGGACAGGGGTATGGCTACACCTTC	CASSVGDPGQGYGYTF
.	TRBV5-4	.	TRBJ1-5	TGTGCCAGCAGCACAGGAACGCTAGGACCCCAGCATTTT	CASSTGTLGPQHF
.	TRBV7-6	TRBD1	TRBJ1-1	TGTGCCAGCAGCCCGGGACAGCCCCCTGAAGCTTTCTTT	CASSPGQPPEAFF
.	TRBV5-1	.	TRBJ2-7	TGCGCCACCGTGGGGGTCTCCTACGAGCAGTACTTC	CATVGVSYEQYF
.	TRBV4-1	.	TRBJ1-2	TGCGCCAGCAGCCAACAAGGGGGGGACCCAGGTGGCTACACCTTC	CASSQQGGDPGGYTF